This note documents a single T cell receptor beta chain sequence. Its antigen is not identified. This sample was included in a study of Ad26.COV2.S vaccination and SARS-CoV-2 variants. General study points: Placebo recipients trailed vaccine recipients in spike-specific TCR breadth.

Assay used: immunoSEQ multiplex PCR; TCRdb lists only in-frame clones, some missing. The top ten hold 1.7% of the sample, which has some 460,000 clones, about nine tenths seen once. Treatment denoted: approximately 18 received Ad26.COV2.S at low or high dose, single or two shots; about five received placebo; per-sample allocation not given. Sampling occurred on day 63 after the first vaccine or placebo injection. The TCR sequence derives from a person aged 18-60 years who received the Ad26.COV2.S COVID-19 vaccine or a placebo. Material: peripheral blood, obtained in a trial of Ad26.COV2.S vaccine versus placebo.

CDR3 nucleotides: TGTGCCAGCAGCTTAGCGCAGGGAGGGAACACTGAAGCTTTCTTT. Its protein is CASSLAQGGNTEAFF. The rearrangement links TRBV7-2 to TRBJ1-1, with a weak D call TRBD1 (5 bases). The germline V gene has CDR1 SGHTA and CDR2 FQGNSA. The CDR3 sequence is 15 residues long. Deletions cut 0 bases from V and 1 base from J, with 9 bases between.